Listed below are T cell receptor beta chains from one sample, sequenced in a study of blood T cells in healthy people across ages. TCRdb ran MiXCR on the 5' RACE reads and lists one entry per CDR3 protein. The profile shows 600,000 or so distinct CDR3 sequences, more than 20% of them singletons. Sequencing was done on a sample of blood. These receptors were obtained from a man between 65 and 79 years old in good health. The CDR3 runs from the conserved cysteine through the conserved F or W. D genes are given only for firm matches. A row's size may be missing; if present it is once, few, many or a size class.

TRBV20-1	.	few	TRBJ2-1	TGCAGTGCTAGAGGCGGGGCCCCGGGCAATGAGCAGTTCTTC	CSARGGAPGNEQFF
TRBV4-1	.	few	TRBJ1-5	TGCGCCAGCAGCGAACAGGGAGGTCAGCCCCAGCATTTT	CASSEQGGQPQHF
TRBV3-1	.	.	TRBJ2-1	TGTGCCAGCAGCCAAGTCGGCTCTAGCACTGAGCAGTTCTTC	CASSQVGSSTEQFF
TRBV5-1	TRBD1	few	TRBJ2-2	TGCGCCAGCAGCCCCCGGGACAGTTGGACCGGGGAGCTGTTTTTT	CASSPRDSWTGELFF
TRBV5-1	TRBD2	once	TRBJ2-3	TGCGCCAGCAGCTTGGCCAGTAGCGGGACAGATACGCAGTATTTT	CASSLASSGTDTQYF
TRBV20-1	.	.	TRBJ2-7	TGCAGTGCTAGAAATATGGCGGCCTACGAGCAGTACTTC	CSARNMAAYEQYF
TRBV9	.	few	TRBJ1-4	TGTGCCAGCAGCGACGGTCCGGGTCAGGGTAATGAAAAACTGTTTTTT	CASSDGPGQGNEKLFF
TRBV20-1	.	many	TRBJ2-3	TGCAGTGCTTCGGCCAGTGCGGGGGATACGCAGTATTTT	CSASASAGDTQYF
TRBV13	TRBD2	.	TRBJ2-1	TGTGCCAGCAGCTTAGCGGCGGGAGAAGGCAATGAGCAGTTCTTC	CASSLAAGEGNEQFF
TRBV6-1	.	.	TRBJ2-3	TGTGCCTGCCTCTCAGATACGCAGTATTTT	CACLSDTQYF